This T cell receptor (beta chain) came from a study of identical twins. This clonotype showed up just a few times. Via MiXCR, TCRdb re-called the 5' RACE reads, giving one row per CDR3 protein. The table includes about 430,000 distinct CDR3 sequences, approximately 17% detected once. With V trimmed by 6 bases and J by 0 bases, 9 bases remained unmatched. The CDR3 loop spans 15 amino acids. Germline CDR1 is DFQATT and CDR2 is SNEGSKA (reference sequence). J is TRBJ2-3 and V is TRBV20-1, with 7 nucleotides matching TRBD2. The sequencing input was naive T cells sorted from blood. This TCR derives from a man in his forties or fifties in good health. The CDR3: CSALRLATSTDTQYF. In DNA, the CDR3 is TGCAGTGCCCTTAGACTAGCTACTAGCACAGATACGCAGTATTTT.